This T cell receptor beta chain was found in a study of T cells in Graves' hyperthyroidism and ophthalmopathy. Study-level background: Before treatment of any kind, peripheral blood was taken at initial diagnosis. Findings of the study overall: Ophthalmopathy and stable hyperthyroidism were told apart by a 13 V-J model.

In germline, CDR1 is LNHDA, CDR2 SQIVND (reference sequence). The germline V and J ends were trimmed by 6 bases and 5 bases, with 11 bases remaining between them. This CDR3 region has 13 residues. Amplification yielded TCR beta CDR3 regions, with RNA transcripts as the source. The TCR CDR3 was amplified in a first-round RT-PCR using the HTBI primer set. A single record per CDR3 protein comes from TCRdb applying MiXCR to the multiplex PCR reads. The table has under 400,000 distinct CDR3 sequences, roughly 15% seen once. This clonotype has a handful of counts. Its antigen remains unidentified. This receptor was identified in a woman in her sixties or seventies with Graves' ophthalmopathy. What was sequenced was blood. The rearrangement links TRBV19 to TRBJ2-1; D might be TRBD2 (6 bases). CDR3 sequence (DNA): TGTGCCAGTAGCCAGACTAGAAACAATGAGCAGTTCTTC. Protein product: CASSQTRNNEQFF.